A single sample gave rise to the 14 T cell receptor beta chains below, sequenced in a study of blood T cells in healthy people across ages. A second PCR, run for roughly 7 to 11 cycles, used a sample-barcoded 5' primer plus a J-beta primer mix. Using its own MiXCR run on the 5' RACE reads, TCRdb lists one record per CDR3 protein. This sample carries 1.5 million to 1.9 million distinct CDR3 sequences, approximately 42% of them seen once, and the ten largest clones take 4%. Sequences were obtained from blood. The receptors derive from a woman aged 18-29 years in good health.

A few counts support this clonotype. The V call is TRBV4-3, the J call TRBJ2-7; tentatively, D is TRBD1 (6 bases). This CDR3 contains 13 residues. In germline, CDR1 is LGHNA, CDR2 YSLEER. V was trimmed by 3 bases and J by 3 bases, leaving 9 bases between them. The CDR3 region has the DNA TGCGCCAGCAGCCACACACAGGGCTACGAGCAGTACTTC. It encodes CASSHTQGYEQYF.

This clonotype was seen more than once but under ten times. The chain employs TRBV20-1 and TRBJ2-1, with D hard to call. The CDR3 sequence is 12 residues long. Germline assignment: CDR1 DFQATT and CDR2 SNEGSKA (reference sequence). V was clipped by 5 bases and J by 9 bases, with 14 bases between them. For the CDR3, the DNA is TGCAGTGCTTCGACTCTCACGGGTGAGCAGTTCTTC. Translating it yields CSASTLTGEQFF.

This clonotype has ten or more counts. V and J are TRBV29-1 and TRBJ2-1, with 12 bases aligning to TRBD2. The CDR3 totals 13 residues. Trimming took 7 bases from V and 6 from J; bases not matched to a gene: 4. The germline CDR1 and CDR2 sequences are SQVTM and ANQGSEA. The CDR3 nucleotides read TGCAGCGACCGACTAGCGGGAGTCAATGAGCAGTTCTTC. It encodes CSDRLAGVNEQFF.

This clonotype was picked up one time. This chain uses TRBV12-5 with TRBJ1-5, with 8 bases matching TRBD1. Germline CDR1 is LGHNT and CDR2 is FRNRAP. The CDR3 loop spans 16 amino acids. Germline trimming cut 6 bases from V and 0 bases from J; bases unmatched to any gene: 7. CDR3 bases: TGTGCTAGTGGCCCTACAGGGGGTTATAGCAATCAGCCCCAGCATTTT. Translated, it gives CASGPTGGYSNQPQHF.

This clonotype has more than one count but fewer than ten. V usage is TRBV6-5 and J usage is TRBJ1-4; D may be TRBD1 (6 bases). Germline assignment: CDR1 MNHEY and CDR2 SVGAGI. V was shortened by 4 bases and J by 6 bases, with 12 bases between the two germline ends. The CDR3 runs to 14 residues. The CDR3 region is CASSLGGRDEKLFF. CDR3 coding DNA: TGTGCCAGCAGTTTGGGGGGCAGAGATGAAAAACTGTTTTTT.

The chain recombines TRBV5-1 with TRBJ1-2; maybe TRBD1 (5 bases). The CDR3 has 18 amino acids. Germline V gene data show CDR1 as SGHRS and CDR2 as YFSETQ. The V and J ends lost 4 bases and 0 bases respectively, with 22 bases between them. CDR3 bases: TGCGCCAGCAGCCCCGGGGGTCAGGTCAGGACCTCTAACTATGGCTACACCTTC. Translated, it gives CASSPGGQVRTSNYGYTF. The full variable domain, in which reference TRBV5-1 and TRBJ1-2 provide the parts outside the CDR3, is KAGVTQTPRYLIKTRGQQVTLSCSPISGHRSVSWYQQTPGQGLQFLFEYFSETQRNKGNFPGRFSGRQFSNSRSEMNVSTLELGDSALYLCASSPGGQVRTSNYGYTFGSGTRLTVV.

This clonotype was found a few times. This rearrangement joins TRBV6-6 to TRBJ2-7; 10 bases match TRBD1. The germline gives CDR1 MNHNY, CDR2 SVGAGI (reference sequence). V was pared by 7 bases and J by 6 bases, with 12 bases of the junction left unmatched. CDR3 length equals 15 residues. The CDR3 region has the DNA TGTGCCAGCATCCCTGGGGGGACAGGGGTAGGCGAGCAGTACTTC. Amino acids: CASIPGGTGVGEQYF.

This clonotype was picked up one time. The rearrangement links TRBV29-1 to TRBJ2-1; 8 bases line up with TRBD2. From germline, CDR1 is SQVTM and CDR2 ANQGSEA. The CDR3 spans 17 residues. The trim removed 6 bases at V and 6 bases at J, leaving 19 bases unmatched. DNA of the CDR3: TGCAGCGTCGCACGGGGGATAGCGGGACCTCGGGGCAATGAGCAGTTCTTC. Its protein is CSVARGIAGPRGNEQFF.

V and J are TRBV21-1 and TRBJ1-1; the D call in the table, TRBD1, was not verified against the DNA. TRBV21-1 is deemed a pseudogene. The CDR3 contains 17 residues. The CDR3 DNA reads as TGTGCCAGCAGCAAAGAATGCGGAAAGGACAGGGGGCGAAGAGCTTTCTTT. Translation gives CASSKECGKDRGRRAFF.

The V call is TRBV9, the J call TRBJ2-3; a weak D match, TRBD1 (6 bases). V lost 3 bases and J lost 0, with 8 bases in between. Per the germline V gene, CDR1 is SGDLS and CDR2 is YYNGEE. This CDR3 is built from 14 residues. In DNA form, the CDR3 reads TGTGCCAGCAGCGACAGGGCCAGCACAGATACGCAGTATTTT. Translated, it gives CASSDRASTDTQYF.

This chain joins TRBV29-1 and TRBJ1-2; 8 bases agree with TRBD1. Germline V gene data show CDR1 as SQVTM and CDR2 as ANQGSEA. The J segment lost 7 bases and the V segment lost 7 bases, leaving 8 bases of the junction unmatched. This CDR3 contains 12 residues. CDR3 sequence: CSAAGGGFGYTF. As DNA, the CDR3 is TGCAGCGCCGCAGGGGGCGGATTTGGCTACACCTTC.

In this sample, this clonotype turned up a few times. This sequence joins TRBV29-1 and TRBJ2-5, with D perhaps TRBD1 or TRBD2 (5 bases each). Trimming cost V 6 bases and J 11 bases, with 16 bases left between them. The CDR3 consists of 11 residues. Germline CDR1 is SQVTM and CDR2 is ANQGSEA. CDR3: CSVGTYNEQYF. The CDR3 DNA is TGCAGCGTCGGGACGTACAATGAGCAGTACTTC.

The J gene is TRBJ1-1, the V gene TRBV12-3 or TRBV12-4; D remains unclear. The CDR3 covers 14 residues. Trimming stripped 6 bases from V and 6 bases from J, with 17 bases between. CDR3 DNA: TGTGCCAGCAGCGAGCGTTTAGGTGTCTCTGAAGCTTTCTTT. Translating it yields CASSERLGVSEAFF.

This sequence joins TRBV4-3 and TRBJ1-1; the match to TRBD1 covers 7 bases. The CDR3 is 19 amino acids. V gave up 0 bases and J gave up 0 bases; unmatched junction bases: 13. Per the germline V gene, CDR1 is LGHNA and CDR2 is YSLEER. CDR3 coding DNA: TGCGCCAGCAGCCAAGATTCCCGGGACAAGGGGGCCATGAACACTGAAGCTTTCTTT. It is translated as CASSQDSRDKGAMNTEAFF.